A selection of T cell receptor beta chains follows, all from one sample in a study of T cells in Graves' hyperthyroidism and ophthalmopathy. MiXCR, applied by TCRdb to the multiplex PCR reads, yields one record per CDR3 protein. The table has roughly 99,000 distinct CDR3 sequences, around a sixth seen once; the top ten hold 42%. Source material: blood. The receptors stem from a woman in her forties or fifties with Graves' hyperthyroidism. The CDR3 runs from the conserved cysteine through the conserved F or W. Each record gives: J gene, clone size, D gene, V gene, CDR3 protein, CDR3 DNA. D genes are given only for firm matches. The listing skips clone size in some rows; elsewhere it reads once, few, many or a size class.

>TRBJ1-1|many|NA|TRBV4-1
CASRPPQGLGTEAFF
TGCGCCAGCAGACCACCACAGGGACTCGGCACTGAAGCTTTCTTT
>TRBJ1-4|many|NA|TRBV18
CASSPVGQGDEKLFF
TGTGCCAGCTCACCCGTAGGGCAGGGTGACGAAAAACTGTTTTTT
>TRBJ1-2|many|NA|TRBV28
CASSLQGHYGYTF
TGTGCCAGCAGTTTACAGGGGCACTATGGCTACACCTTC
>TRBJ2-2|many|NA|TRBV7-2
CASSLLGGLNTGELFF
TGTGCCAGCAGCCTTTTGGGGGGCCTCAACACCGGGGAGCTGTTTTTT
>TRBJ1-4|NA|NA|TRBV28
CASRKQGANEKLFF
TGTGCCAGCAGAAAACAGGGAGCTAATGAAAAACTGTTTTTT
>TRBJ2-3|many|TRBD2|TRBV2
CASSLRTSGSTDTQYF
TGTGCCAGCAGCCTTAGGACTAGCGGGAGCACAGATACGCAGTATTTT
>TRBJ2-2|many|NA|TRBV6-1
CASSQGLPNTGELFF
TGTGCCAGCAGCCAGGGACTGCCGAACACCGGGGAGCTGTTTTTT
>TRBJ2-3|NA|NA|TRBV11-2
CASSLPQVIGNTQYF
TGTGCCAGCAGCTTACCCCAAGTGATCGGAAATACGCAGTATTTT
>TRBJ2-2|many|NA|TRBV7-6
CASSLAVQAGTGELFF
TGTGCCAGCAGCTTAGCAGTGCAGGCCGGCACCGGGGAGCTGTTTTTT
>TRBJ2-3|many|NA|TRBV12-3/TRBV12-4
CAGSPTDTQYF
TGTGCCGGCAGTCCTACAGATACGCAGTATTTT
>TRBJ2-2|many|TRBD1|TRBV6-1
CASTRGTGDNTGELFF
TGTGCCAGCACCCGAGGGACAGGGGATAACACCGGGGAGCTGTTTTTT
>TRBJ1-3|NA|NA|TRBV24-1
CATSVTGEISGNTIYF
TGTGCCACCAGTGTTACAGGTGAAATCTCTGGAAACACCATATATTTT
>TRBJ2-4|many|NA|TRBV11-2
CASSPVRGKNIQYF
TGTGCCAGCAGCCCGGTTAGGGGCAAAAACATTCAGTACTTC
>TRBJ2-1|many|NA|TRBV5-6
CASSVIRDNEQFF
TGTGCCAGCAGCGTGATCAGAGACAATGAGCAGTTCTTC
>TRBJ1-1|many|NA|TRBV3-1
CASSRNRAMNTEAFF
TGTGCCAGCAGCCGAAACAGGGCAATGAACACTGAAGCTTTCTTT
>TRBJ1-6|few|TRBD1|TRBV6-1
CASTGTGNSPLHF
TGTGCCAGCACAGGGACAGGCAATTCACCCCTCCACTTT
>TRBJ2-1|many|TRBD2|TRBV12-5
CASGLVLAGNFEQFF
TGTGCTAGTGGTTTGGTACTAGCGGGAAATTTTGAGCAGTTCTTC
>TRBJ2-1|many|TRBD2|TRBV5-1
CASSRAGSSYNEQSF
TGCGCCAGCAGCCGAGCGGGGAGCTCCTACAATGAGCAGTCCTTC
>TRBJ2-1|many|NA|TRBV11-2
CASSSDFSEQFF
TGTGCCAGCAGCTCCGACTTCAGTGAGCAGTTCTTC
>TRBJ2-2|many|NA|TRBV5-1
CASSSAPSQGLTGELFF
TGCGCCAGCAGCAGCGCCCCCTCGCAGGGTTTGACCGGGGAGCTGTTTTTT
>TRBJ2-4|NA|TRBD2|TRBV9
CASSDPGTSGRWNIQYF
TGTGCCAGCAGCGATCCCGGGACTAGCGGGAGATGGAACATTCAGTACTTC
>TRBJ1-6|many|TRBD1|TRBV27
CASSTRDRVSPLHF
TGTGCCAGCAGTACCCGGGACAGGGTTTCACCCCTCCACTTT
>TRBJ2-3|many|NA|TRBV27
CASSLSGPSDTQYF
TGTGCCAGCAGTTTATCCGGACCCTCAGATACGCAGTATTTT
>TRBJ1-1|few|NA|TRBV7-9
CASSTWGTEAFF
TGTGCCAGCAGTACGTGGGGCACTGAAGCTTTCTTT
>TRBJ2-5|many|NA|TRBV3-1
CASSHGGPRGQETQYF
TGTGCCAGCAGCCACGGCGGGCCAAGGGGACAAGAGACCCAGTACTTC
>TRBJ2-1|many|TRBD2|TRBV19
CASRALAGGTSLVSSYNEQFF
TGTGCCAGCAGGGCACTAGCGGGAGGTACGTCTCTGGTCTCCTCCTACAATGAGCAGTTCTTC
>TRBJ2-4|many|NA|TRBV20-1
CSASVENIQYF
TGCAGTGCGAGCGTGGAAAACATTCAGTACTTC
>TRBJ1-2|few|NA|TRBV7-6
CASSWGRFNYGYTF
TGTGCCAGCAGCTGGGGCCGTTTTAACTATGGCTACACCTTC
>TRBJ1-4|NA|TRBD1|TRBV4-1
CASSQAERGQAATNEKLFF
TGCGCCAGCAGCCAAGCGGAGAGAGGACAGGCGGCAACTAATGAAAAACTGTTTTTT
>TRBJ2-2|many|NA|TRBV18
CASSPGTSNTGELFF
TGTGCCAGCTCACCGGGCACATCGAACACCGGGGAGCTGTTTTTT
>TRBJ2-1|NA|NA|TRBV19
CASSSVVYNEQFF
TGTGCCAGTAGTTCCGTAGTCTACAATGAGCAGTTCTTC
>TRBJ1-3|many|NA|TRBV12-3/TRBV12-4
CASTSYKGNTIYF
TGTGCCAGCACGAGTTACAAAGGAAACACCATATATTTT
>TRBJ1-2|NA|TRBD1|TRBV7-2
CASSSLRGQGGYGYTF
TGTGCCAGCAGCTCCCTGAGGGGGCAGGGGGGCTATGGCTACACCTTC
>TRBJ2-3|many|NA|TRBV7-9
CASSLATSFPDTQYF
TGTGCCAGCAGCTTGGCCACTAGTTTCCCAGATACGCAGTATTTT
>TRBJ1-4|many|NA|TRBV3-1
CASSQIGATNEKLFF
TGTGCCAGCAGCCAGATCGGTGCGACTAATGAAAAACTGTTTTTT
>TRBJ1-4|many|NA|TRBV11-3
CASSPRIATNEKLFF
TGTGCCAGCAGTCCAAGGATTGCAACTAATGAAAAACTGTTTTTT
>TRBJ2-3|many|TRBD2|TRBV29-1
CSVESAGGGDTQYF
TGCAGCGTTGAATCTGCGGGAGGGGGAGATACGCAGTATTTT
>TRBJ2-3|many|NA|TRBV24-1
CATSDDRDSTDTQYF
TGTGCCACCAGTGATGACAGGGACTCCACAGATACGCAGTATTTT
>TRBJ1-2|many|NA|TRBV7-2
CASSLGYINGYTF
TGTGCCAGCAGCTTAGGATATATTAATGGCTACACCTTC
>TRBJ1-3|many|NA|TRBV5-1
CASSLGSNSGNTIYF
TGCGCCAGCAGCTTGGGCAGCAACTCTGGAAACACCATATATTTT
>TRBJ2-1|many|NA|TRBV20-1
CSASREGVQFF
TGCAGTGCTAGTCGAGAAGGCGTTCAGTTCTTC
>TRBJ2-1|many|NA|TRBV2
CASSVTSYNEQFF
TGTGCCAGCAGTGTGACTAGCTACAATGAGCAGTTCTTC
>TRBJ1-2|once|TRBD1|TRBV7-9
CASSLGTGDGYTF
TGTGCCAGCAGCCTGGGGACAGGGGATGGCTACACCTTC
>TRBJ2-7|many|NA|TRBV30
CAWSVGGEFEQYF
TGTGCCTGGAGTGTAGGCGGGGAGTTCGAGCAGTACTTC
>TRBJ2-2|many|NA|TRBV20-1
CSARPSLANTGELFF
TGCAGTGCTAGACCCTCCCTAGCTAACACCGGGGAGCTGTTTTTT
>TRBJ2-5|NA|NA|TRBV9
CASSPPLGEETQYF
TGTGCCAGCAGCCCTCCCTTGGGGGAAGAGACCCAGTACTTC
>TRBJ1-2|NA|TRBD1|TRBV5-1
CASSLEGTGRYGYTF
TGCGCCAGCAGCTTGGAGGGGACAGGGCGTTATGGCTACACCTTC
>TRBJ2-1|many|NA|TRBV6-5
CASSYSTGQINEQFF
TGTGCCAGCAGTTACTCGACAGGACAGATCAATGAGCAGTTCTTC
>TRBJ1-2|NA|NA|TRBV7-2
CASSLASGILDYGYTF
TGTGCCAGCAGCTTAGCATCGGGCATACTCGACTATGGCTACACCTTC
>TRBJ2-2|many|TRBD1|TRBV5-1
CASSLTGGANTGELFF
TGCGCCAGCAGCTTGACAGGGGGCGCGAACACCGGGGAGCTGTTTTTT